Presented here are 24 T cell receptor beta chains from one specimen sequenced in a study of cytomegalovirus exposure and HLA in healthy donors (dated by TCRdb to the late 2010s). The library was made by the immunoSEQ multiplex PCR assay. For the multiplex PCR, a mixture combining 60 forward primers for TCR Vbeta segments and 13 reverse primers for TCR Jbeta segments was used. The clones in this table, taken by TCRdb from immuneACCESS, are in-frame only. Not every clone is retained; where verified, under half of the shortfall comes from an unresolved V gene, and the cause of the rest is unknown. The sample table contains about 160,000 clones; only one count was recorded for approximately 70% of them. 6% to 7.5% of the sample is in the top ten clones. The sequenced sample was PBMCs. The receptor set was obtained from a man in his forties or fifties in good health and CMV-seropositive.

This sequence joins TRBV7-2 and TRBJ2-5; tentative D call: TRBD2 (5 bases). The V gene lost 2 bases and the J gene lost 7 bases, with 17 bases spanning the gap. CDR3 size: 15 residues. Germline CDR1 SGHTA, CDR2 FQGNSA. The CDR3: CASSLLITAGVTQYF. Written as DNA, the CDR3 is TGTGCCAGCAGCTTATTAATAACGGCCGGGGTGACCCAGTACTTC.

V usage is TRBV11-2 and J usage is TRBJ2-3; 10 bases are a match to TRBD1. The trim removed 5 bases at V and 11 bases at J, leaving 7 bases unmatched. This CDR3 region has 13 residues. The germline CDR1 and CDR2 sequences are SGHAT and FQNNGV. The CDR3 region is CASSRPGQGRQYF. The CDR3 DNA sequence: TGTGCCAGCAGCCGACCGGGACAGGGGCGGCAGTATTTT.

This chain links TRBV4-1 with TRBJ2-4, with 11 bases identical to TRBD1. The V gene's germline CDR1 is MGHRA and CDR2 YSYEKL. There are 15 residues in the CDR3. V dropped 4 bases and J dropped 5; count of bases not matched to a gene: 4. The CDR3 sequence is CASSRTGGGENIQYF. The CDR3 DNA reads TGCGCCAGCAGCCGGACAGGGGGCGGCGAAAACATTCAGTACTTC.

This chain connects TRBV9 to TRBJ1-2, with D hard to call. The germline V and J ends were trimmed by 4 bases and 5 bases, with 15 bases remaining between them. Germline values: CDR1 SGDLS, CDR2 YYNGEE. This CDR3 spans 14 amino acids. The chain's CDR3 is CASSRSGSAYGYTF. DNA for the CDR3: TGTGCCAGCAGCCGATCCGGGTCTGCATATGGCTACACCTTC.

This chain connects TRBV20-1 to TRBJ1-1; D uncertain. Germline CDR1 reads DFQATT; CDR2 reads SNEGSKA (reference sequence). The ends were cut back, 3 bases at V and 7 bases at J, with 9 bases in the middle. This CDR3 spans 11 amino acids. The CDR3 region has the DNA TGCAGTGCTAGCGGGGAAAGTGAAGCTTTCTTT. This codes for CSASGESEAFF.

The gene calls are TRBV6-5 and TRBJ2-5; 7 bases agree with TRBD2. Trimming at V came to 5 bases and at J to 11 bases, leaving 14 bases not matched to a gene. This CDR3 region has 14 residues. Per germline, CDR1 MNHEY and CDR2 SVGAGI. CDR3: CASSEPGGIREQYF. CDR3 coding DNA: TGTGCCAGCAGTGAACCCGGGGGGATCCGGGAGCAGTACTTC.

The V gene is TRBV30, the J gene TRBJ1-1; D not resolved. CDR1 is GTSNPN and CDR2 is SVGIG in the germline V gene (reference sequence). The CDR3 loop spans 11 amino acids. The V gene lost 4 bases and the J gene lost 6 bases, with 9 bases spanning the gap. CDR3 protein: CAWKSWPEAFF. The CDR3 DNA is TGTGCCTGGAAATCCTGGCCTGAAGCTTTCTTT.

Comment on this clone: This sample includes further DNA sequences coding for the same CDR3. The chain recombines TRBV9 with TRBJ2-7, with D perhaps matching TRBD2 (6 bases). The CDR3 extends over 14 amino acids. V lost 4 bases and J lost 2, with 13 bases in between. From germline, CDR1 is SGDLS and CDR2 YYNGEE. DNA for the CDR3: TGTGCCAGCAGCCCGCGGGACCGAGCCTACGAGCAGTACTTC. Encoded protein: CASSPRDRAYEQYF.

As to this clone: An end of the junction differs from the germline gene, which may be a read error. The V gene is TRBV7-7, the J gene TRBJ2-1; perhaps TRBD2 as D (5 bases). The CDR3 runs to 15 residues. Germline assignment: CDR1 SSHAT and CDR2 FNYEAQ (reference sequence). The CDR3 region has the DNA TGTGCTAGCAGCAAGCTTACTGGAGGTGACAATGAGCAGTTCTTC. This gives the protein CASSKLTGGDNEQFF.

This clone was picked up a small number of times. Here the CDR3 DNA reads TGCAGCGCGGACAGCGGAGGAGAGACCCAGTACTTC. Amino acids: CSADSGGETQYF. V is TRBV29-1 and J is TRBJ2-5, with D possibly being TRBD1 (6 bases). V dropped 7 bases and J dropped 4 bases, with 13 bases sitting between them. Germline CDR1 reads SQVTM; CDR2 reads ANQGSEA. The CDR3 spans 12 residues.

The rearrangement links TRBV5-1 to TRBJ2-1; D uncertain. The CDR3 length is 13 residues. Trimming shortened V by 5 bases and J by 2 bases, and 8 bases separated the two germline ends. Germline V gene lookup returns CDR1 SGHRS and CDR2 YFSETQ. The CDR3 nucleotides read TGCGCCAGCAGTCACGACACCTACAATGAGCAGTTCTTC. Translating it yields CASSHDTYNEQFF.

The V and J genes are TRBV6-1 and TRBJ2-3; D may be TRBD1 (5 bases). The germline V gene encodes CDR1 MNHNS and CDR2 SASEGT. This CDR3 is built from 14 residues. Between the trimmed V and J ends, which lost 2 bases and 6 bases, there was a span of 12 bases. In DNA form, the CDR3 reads TGTGCCAGCAGTGAACAGGGCCCAAGGGATACGCAGTATTTT. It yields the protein CASSEQGPRDTQYF.

CDR3 in amino acids: CASSRTGVGTEAFF. In DNA, the CDR3 is TGTGCCAGCAGCCGCACAGGCGTAGGGACTGAAGCTTTCTTT. The chain carries TRBV5-6 and TRBJ1-1; tentatively, D is TRBD1 (5 bases). Per the germline V gene, CDR1 is SGHDT and CDR2 is YYEEEE. Trimming shortened V by 4 bases and J by 5 bases, and 15 bases separated the two germline ends. The length of the CDR3 is 14 residues. Full variable domain (missing parts from reference TRBV5-6 and TRBJ1-1): DAGVTQSPTHLIKTRGQQVTLRCSPKSGHDTVSWYQQALGQGPQFIFQYYEEEERQRGNFPDRFSGHQFPNYSSELNVNALLLGDSALYLCASSRTGVGTEAFFGQGTRLTVV.

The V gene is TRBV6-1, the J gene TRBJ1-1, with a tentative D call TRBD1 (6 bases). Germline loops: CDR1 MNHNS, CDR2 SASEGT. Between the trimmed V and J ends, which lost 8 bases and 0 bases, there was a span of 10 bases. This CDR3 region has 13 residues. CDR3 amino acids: CASGTKMNTEAFF. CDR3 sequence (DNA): TGTGCCAGCGGGACAAAAATGAACACTGAAGCTTTCTTT.

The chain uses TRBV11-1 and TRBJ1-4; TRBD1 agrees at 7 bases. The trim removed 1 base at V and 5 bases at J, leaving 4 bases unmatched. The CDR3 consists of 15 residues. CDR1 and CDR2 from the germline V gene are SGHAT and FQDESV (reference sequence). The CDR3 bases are TGTGCCAGCAGCTTAGTCGGGACAGCGAATGAAAAACTGTTTTTT. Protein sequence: CASSLVGTANEKLFF.

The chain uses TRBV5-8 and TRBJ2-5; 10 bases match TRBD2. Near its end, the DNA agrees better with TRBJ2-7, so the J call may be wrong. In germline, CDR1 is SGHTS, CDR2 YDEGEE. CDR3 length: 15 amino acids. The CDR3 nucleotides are TGTGCCAGCAGCTTAGCGGGGGGGGTCTACCACGAGCAGTACTTC. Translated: CASSLAGGVYHEQYF.

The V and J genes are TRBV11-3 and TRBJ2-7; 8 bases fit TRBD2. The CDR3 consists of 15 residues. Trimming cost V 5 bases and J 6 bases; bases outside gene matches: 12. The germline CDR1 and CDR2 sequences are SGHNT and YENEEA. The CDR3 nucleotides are TGTGCCAGCAGCGTCGGGGGGGGACCGAGGACCGAGCAGTACTTC. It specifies CASSVGGGPRTEQYF.

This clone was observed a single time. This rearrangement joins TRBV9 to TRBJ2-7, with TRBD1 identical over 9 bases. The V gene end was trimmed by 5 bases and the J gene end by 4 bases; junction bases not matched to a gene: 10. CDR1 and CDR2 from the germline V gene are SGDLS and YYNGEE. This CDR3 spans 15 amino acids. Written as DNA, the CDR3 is TGTGCCAGCAGTGTCGACACGGGACAGGGTTACGAGCAGTACTTC. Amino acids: CASSVDTGQGYEQYF.

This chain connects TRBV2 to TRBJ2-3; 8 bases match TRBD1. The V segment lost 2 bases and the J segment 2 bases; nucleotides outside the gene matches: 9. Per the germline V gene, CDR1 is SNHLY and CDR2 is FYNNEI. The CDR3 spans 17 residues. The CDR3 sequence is CASSEIYGTGSTDTQYF. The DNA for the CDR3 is TGTGCCAGCAGTGAAATTTATGGGACAGGATCCACAGATACGCAGTATTTT.

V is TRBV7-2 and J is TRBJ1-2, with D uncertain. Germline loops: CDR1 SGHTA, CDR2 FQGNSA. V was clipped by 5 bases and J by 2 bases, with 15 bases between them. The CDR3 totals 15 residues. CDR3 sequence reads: CASSQTTPTNYGYTF. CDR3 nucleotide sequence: TGTGCCAGCAGCCAAACGACACCGACAAACTATGGCTACACCTTC.

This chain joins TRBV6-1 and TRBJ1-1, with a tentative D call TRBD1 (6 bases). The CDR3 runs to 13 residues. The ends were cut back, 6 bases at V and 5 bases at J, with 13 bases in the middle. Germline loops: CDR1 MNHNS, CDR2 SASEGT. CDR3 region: CASSQKGGTEAFF. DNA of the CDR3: TGTGCCAGCAGCCAGAAGGGGGGGACTGAAGCTTTCTTT.

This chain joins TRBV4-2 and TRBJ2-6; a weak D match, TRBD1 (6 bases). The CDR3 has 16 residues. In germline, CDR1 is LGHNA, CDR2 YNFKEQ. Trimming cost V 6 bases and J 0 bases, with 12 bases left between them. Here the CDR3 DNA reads TGTGCCAGCAGGGGGGCCGGTGGCTCTGGGGCCAACGTCCTGACTTTC. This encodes CASRGAGGSGANVLTF.

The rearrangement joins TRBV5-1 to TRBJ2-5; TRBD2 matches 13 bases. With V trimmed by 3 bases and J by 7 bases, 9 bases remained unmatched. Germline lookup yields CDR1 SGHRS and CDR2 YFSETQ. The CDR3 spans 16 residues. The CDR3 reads CASSYRTSGGRGTQYF. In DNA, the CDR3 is TGCGCCAGCAGCTACAGGACTAGCGGGGGCAGGGGGACCCAGTACTTC.

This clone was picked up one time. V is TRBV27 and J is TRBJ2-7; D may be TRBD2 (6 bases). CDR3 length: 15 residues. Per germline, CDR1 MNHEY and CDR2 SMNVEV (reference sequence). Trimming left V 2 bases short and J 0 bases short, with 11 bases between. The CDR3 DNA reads TGTGCCAGCAGTTTAATGGCGGGGCACTCCTACGAGCAGTACTTC. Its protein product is CASSLMAGHSYEQYF.